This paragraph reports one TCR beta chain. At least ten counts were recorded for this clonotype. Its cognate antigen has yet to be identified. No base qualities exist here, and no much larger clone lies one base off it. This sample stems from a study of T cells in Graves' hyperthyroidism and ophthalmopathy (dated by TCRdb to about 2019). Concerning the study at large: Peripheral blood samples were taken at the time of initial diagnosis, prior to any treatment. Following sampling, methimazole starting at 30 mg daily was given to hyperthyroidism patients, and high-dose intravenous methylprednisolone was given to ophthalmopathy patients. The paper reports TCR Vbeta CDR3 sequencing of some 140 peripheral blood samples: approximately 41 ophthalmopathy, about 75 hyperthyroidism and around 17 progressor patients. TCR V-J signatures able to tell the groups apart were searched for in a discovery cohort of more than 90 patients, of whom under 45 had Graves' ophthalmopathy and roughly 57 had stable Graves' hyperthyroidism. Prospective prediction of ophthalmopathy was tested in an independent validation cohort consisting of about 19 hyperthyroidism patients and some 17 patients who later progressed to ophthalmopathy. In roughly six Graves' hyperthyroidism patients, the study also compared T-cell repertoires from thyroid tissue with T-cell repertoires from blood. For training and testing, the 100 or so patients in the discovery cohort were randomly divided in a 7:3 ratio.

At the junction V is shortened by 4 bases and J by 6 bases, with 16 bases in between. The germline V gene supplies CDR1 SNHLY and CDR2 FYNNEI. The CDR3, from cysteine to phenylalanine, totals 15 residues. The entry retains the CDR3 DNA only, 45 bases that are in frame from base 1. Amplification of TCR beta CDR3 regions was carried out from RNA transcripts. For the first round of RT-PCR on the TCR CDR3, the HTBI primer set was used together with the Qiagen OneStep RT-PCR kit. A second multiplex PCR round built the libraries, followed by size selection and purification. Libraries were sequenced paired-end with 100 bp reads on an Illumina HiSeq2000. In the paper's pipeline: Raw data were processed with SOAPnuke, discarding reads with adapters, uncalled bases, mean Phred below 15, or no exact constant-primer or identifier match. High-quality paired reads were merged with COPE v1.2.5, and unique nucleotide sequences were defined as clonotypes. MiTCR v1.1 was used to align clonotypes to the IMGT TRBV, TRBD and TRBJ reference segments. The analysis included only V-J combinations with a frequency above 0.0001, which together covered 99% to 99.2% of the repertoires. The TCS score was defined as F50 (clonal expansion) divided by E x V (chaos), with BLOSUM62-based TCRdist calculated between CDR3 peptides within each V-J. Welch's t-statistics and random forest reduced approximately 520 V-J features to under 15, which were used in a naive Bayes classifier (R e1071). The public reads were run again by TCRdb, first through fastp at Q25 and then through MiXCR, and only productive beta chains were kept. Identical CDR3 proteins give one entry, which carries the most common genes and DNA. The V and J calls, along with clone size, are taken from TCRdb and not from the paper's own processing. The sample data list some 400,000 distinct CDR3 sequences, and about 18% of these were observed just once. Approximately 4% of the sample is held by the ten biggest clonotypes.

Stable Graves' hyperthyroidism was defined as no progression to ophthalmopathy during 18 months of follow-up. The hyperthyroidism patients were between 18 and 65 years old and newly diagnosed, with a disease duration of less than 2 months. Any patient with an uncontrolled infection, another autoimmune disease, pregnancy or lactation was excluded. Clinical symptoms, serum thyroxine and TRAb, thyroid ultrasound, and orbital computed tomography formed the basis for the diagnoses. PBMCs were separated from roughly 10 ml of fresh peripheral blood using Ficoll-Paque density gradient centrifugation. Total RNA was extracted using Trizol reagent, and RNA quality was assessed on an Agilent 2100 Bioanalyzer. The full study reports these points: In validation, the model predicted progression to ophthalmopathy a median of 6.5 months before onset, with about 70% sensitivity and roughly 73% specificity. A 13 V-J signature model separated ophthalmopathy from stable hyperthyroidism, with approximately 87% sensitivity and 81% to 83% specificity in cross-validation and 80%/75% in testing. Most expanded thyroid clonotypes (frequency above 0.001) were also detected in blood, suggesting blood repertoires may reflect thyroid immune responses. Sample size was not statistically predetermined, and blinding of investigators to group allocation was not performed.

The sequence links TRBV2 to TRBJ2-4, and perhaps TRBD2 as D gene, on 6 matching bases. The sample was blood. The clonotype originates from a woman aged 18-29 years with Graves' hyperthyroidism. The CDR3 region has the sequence CASSGGGAGRNIQYF. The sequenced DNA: TGTGCCAGCAGTGGAGGAGGGGCGGGTAGAAACATTCAGTACTTC.